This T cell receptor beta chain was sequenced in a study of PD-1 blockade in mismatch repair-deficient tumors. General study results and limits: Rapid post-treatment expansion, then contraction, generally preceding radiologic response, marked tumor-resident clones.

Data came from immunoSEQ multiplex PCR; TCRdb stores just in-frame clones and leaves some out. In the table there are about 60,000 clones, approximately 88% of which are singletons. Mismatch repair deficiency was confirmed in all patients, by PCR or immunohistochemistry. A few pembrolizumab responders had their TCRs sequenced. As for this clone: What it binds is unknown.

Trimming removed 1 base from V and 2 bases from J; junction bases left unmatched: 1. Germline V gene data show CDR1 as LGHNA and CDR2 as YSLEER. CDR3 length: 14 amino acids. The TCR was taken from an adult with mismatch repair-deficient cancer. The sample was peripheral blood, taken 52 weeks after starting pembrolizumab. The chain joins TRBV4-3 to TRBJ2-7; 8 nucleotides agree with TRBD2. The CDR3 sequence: CASSQGSGTYEQYF. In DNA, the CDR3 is TGCGCCAGCAGCCAAGGTAGCGGGACCTACGAGCAGTACTTC.